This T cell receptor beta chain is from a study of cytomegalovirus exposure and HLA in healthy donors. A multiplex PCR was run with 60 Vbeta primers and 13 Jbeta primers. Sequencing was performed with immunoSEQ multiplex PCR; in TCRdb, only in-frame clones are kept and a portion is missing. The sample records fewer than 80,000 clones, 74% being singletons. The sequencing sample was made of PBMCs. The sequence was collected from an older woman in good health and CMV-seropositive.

This CDR3 reads CAISGGGSYEQYF. Here the CDR3 DNA reads TGTGCCATCAGCGGCGGGGGGTCCTACGAGCAGTACTTC. The gene calls are TRBV10-3 and TRBJ2-7, with TRBD2 identical over 8 bases. V trimming: 6 bases; J trimming: 1 base; junction bases outside the gene matches: 2. The CDR3 is made up of 13 amino acids. Germline V lookup: CDR1 ENHRY, CDR2 SYGVKD.